These 29 T cell receptor beta chains originate from one sample sequenced in a study of cytomegalovirus exposure and HLA in healthy donors. It was with 60 Vbeta and 13 Jbeta primers that the PCR ran. The data were produced by immunoSEQ multiplex PCR, yet TCRdb's version contains in-frame clones alone and is incomplete. Of 110,000 to 150,000 clones listed, about 79% were seen once; the top ten hold 2.8%. The sequenced sample consisted of PBMCs. The origin of the receptors is a male donor in good health and CMV-seronegative.

The CDR3 nucleotides read TGTGCCACCACCCGGGACAGGGGTCATGGCTACACCTTC. Translating it yields CATTRDRGHGYTF. V and J are TRBV15 and TRBJ1-2; 10 bases map to TRBD1. V was clipped by 7 bases and J by 6 bases; unmatched bases: 5. The germline V gene has CDR1 LNHNV and CDR2 YYDKDF (reference sequence). This CDR3 spans 13 amino acids.

V is TRBV7-9 and J is TRBJ2-4; 11 bases match TRBD2. CDR1 and CDR2 from the germline V gene are SEHNR and FQNEAQ (reference sequence). After removal of 5 bases from V and 4 bases from J, the junction contained 4 bases not matched to a gene. This CDR3 has 15 residues. CDR3: CASSVGLAVKNIQYF. The CDR3 coding sequence is TGTGCCAGCAGCGTGGGACTAGCGGTTAAAAACATTCAGTACTTC.

J is TRBJ2-5 and V is TRBV29-1; a weak D match, TRBD2 (6 bases). Trimming left V 4 bases short and J 4 bases short, with 10 bases between. Germline V lookup: CDR1 SQVTM, CDR2 ANQGSEA. The CDR3 loop spans 12 amino acids. CDR3 amino acids: CSVAEEGETQYF. CDR3 bases: TGCAGCGTTGCAGAGGAGGGAGAGACCCAGTACTTC.

This chain connects TRBV30 to TRBJ2-2, with a tentative D call TRBD1 (6 bases). V shed 1 base and J shed 5 bases, with 11 bases lying between them. CDR3 size: 14 residues. Germline V lookup: CDR1 GTSNPN, CDR2 SVGIG (reference sequence). The CDR3 DNA follows: TGTGCCTGGAGTGGTCAGGGGTCAACCGGGGAGCTGTTTTTT. Its protein is CAWSGQGSTGELFF.

The genes are TRBV19 and TRBJ2-7; 10 bases are shared with TRBD1. Germline CDR1 is LNHDA and CDR2 is SQIVND (reference sequence). CDR3 length: 15 residues. The V and J ends lost 6 bases and 4 bases, in that order; junction bases with no gene match: 9. The CDR3 coding sequence is TGTGCCAGTAGAGGCACCGGACAGGGGGTTTACGAGCAGTACTTC. It encodes CASRGTGQGVYEQYF.

The gene calls are TRBV6-1 and TRBJ2-1; D is perhaps TRBD2 (5 bases). The germline V and J ends were trimmed by 1 base and 7 bases, with 11 bases remaining between them. CDR1 is MNHNS and CDR2 is SASEGT in the germline V gene. The CDR3 is 14 residues long. This chain's CDR3 is CASSEDDGDNEQFF. The CDR3 DNA is TGTGCCAGCAGTGAAGATGACGGGGATAATGAGCAGTTCTTC.

Concerning this clone itself: Compared with germline, one end of the junction differs, possibly owing to a read error. The J gene is TRBJ1-2, the V gene TRBV29-1; 7 nucleotides align to TRBD1. The CDR3 loop spans 14 amino acids. Germline V gives CDR1 SQVTM, CDR2 ANQGSEA. The CDR3 DNA sequence: TGCAGCGTTGCCCGACAGGGCCGGGGCTATGGCTACCCCTTC. Translation gives CSVARQGRGYGYPF.

This clone was counted a few times. The rearrangement uses TRBV6-5 and TRBJ2-7; 9 bases are a match to TRBD2. CDR1 is MNHEY and CDR2 is SVGAGI in the germline V gene. The V gene end was trimmed by 5 bases and the J gene end by 0 bases; junction bases not matched to a gene: 5. The CDR3 consists of 15 residues. CDR3 nucleotides: TGTGCCAGCAGTCGTAGCGGGGGCCCCTCCTACGAGCAGTACTTC. As protein: CASSRSGGPSYEQYF.

The chain uses TRBV4-1 and TRBJ1-6; D remains unclear. Trimming cost V 2 bases and J 7 bases, with 12 bases left between them. CDR3 length: 15 amino acids. The germline V gene encodes CDR1 MGHRA and CDR2 YSYEKL. The CDR3 loop reads CASSQIAGGNSPLHF. The CDR3 DNA reads as TGCGCCAGCAGCCAAATCGCCGGAGGAAATTCACCCCTCCACTTT.

This clone has only a few counts. V gene TRBV6-1 combines with J gene TRBJ1-3; 10 bases are a match to TRBD1. CDR3 length: 16 residues. Germline trimming cut 4 bases from V and 1 base from J; bases unmatched to any gene: 4. The germline V gene has CDR1 MNHNS and CDR2 SASEGT. CDR3 nucleotides: TGTGCCAGCAGTGCTGGACAGGGGGTTTCTGGAAACACCATATATTTT. This translates into CASSAGQGVSGNTIYF.

This clone was detected only a few times. The V and J genes are TRBV6-5 and TRBJ1-4, with TRBD1 identical over 10 bases. This CDR3 has 15 amino acids. The junction had 1 base not matched to a gene; V was cut back by 5 bases and J by 1 base. CDR1 is MNHEY, CDR2 SVGAGI, per germline. DNA of the CDR3: TGTGCCAGCAGTCGGACAGGGGGAACTAATGAAAAACTGTTTTTT. It translates to CASSRTGGTNEKLFF.

The chain combines TRBV2 with TRBJ1-5; D gene unclear. Deletions cut 2 bases from V and 1 base from J, with 9 bases between. From germline, CDR1 is SNHLY and CDR2 FYNNEI. The CDR3 totals 15 residues. The CDR3 DNA follows: TGTGCCAGCAGTGAATATGACATGAGCAATCAGCCCCAGCATTTT. Its protein product is CASSEYDMSNQPQHF.

V gene TRBV7-2 combines with J gene TRBJ2-7, with D perhaps matching TRBD1 (5 bases). The length of the CDR3 is 14 residues. V dropped 2 bases and J dropped 2 bases, with 10 bases sitting between them. Germline CDR1 SGHTA, CDR2 FQGNSA. Here the CDR3 DNA reads TGTGCCAGCAGCTTAATTGGGGCGGCCTACGAGCAGTACTTC. It is translated as CASSLIGAAYEQYF.

This clone has more than one count but fewer than ten. The CDR3 DNA is TGTGCCTGGGCTCGGGGGGGCAGCAATCAGCCCCAGCATTTT. This codes for CAWARGGSNQPQHF. V is TRBV30 and J is TRBJ1-5; a possible D gene is TRBD1 (6 bases). CDR3 length: 14 amino acids. V lost 5 bases to trimming and J lost 1 base, with 12 bases between them. The germline V gene encodes CDR1 GTSNPN and CDR2 SVGIG (reference sequence).

The rearrangement links TRBV7-3 to TRBJ1-2, with D unclear. Germline loops: CDR1 SGHTA, CDR2 FQGTGA. The CDR3 totals 12 residues. Trimming pared 8 bases from V and 4 bases from J, leaving 11 bases between. The CDR3 spells CASGLTIYGYTF. The CDR3 DNA is TGTGCCAGCGGCCTTACTATCTATGGCTACACCTTC.

The chain recombines TRBV10-1 with TRBJ1-5; D is unclear. CDR3 size: 12 residues. The germline CDR1 and CDR2 sequences are WNHNN and SYGVQD (reference sequence). The germline V and J ends were trimmed by 8 bases and 7 bases, with 12 bases remaining between them. Here the CDR3 DNA reads TGCGCCAGCGGAACAACTAGGCAGCCCCAGCATTTT. This codes for CASGTTRQPQHF.

Only one count was recorded for this clone. The chain carries TRBV4-1 and TRBJ2-7, with D possibly matching TRBD1 (5 bases). The CDR3 has 14 amino acids. V was clipped by 1 base and J by 3 bases, with 10 bases between them. Germline assignment: CDR1 MGHRA and CDR2 YSYEKL. This CDR3 reads CASSQAQEDYEQYF. CDR3 nucleotides: TGCGCCAGCAGCCAAGCACAGGAAGACTACGAGCAGTACTTC.

This clone was counted only a few times. V gene TRBV6-4 combines with J gene TRBJ1-5, with 7 bases aligning to TRBD1. CDR3 length: 14 amino acids. The V gene end was trimmed by 4 bases and the J gene end by 1 base; junction bases not matched to a gene: 1. Germline V gives CDR1 MRHNA, CDR2 SNTAGT. CDR3 sequence (DNA): TGTGCCAGCAGTGTGACAGGGAGCAATCAGCCCCAGCATTTT. It encodes CASSVTGSNQPQHF.

The rearrangement joins TRBV6-6 to TRBJ1-5; maybe TRBD1 (6 bases). The CDR3 runs to 14 residues. Trimming cost V 0 bases and J 7 bases, with 10 bases left between them. The germline V gene encodes CDR1 MNHNY and CDR2 SVGAGI (reference sequence). CDR3 region: CASSYSSGEQPQHF. The CDR3 DNA sequence: TGTGCCAGCAGTTACTCGTCAGGGGAACAGCCCCAGCATTTT.

The chain carries TRBV18 and TRBJ2-6, with TRBD1 identical over 8 bases. V was clipped by 3 bases and J by 4 bases; unmatched bases: 5. This CDR3 is built from 16 residues. Germline V CDR1 and CDR2: KGHSH, LQKENI. CDR3 coding DNA: TGTGCCAGCTCACCGGCAGGGGGCGTGGGGGCCAACGTCCTGACTTTC. It yields the protein CASSPAGGVGANVLTF. Looking up the rest from reference TRBV18 and TRBJ2-6 gives the full variable domain: NAGVMQNPRHLVRRRGQEARLRCSPMKGHSHVYWYRQLPEEGLKFMVYLQKENIIDESGMPKERFSAEFPKEGPSILRIQQVVRGDSAAYFCASSPAGGVGANVLTFGAGSRLTVL.

The chain combines TRBV11-3 with TRBJ2-5; D is possibly TRBD1 (6 bases). The V gene lost 4 bases and the J gene lost 0 bases, with 18 bases spanning the gap. The CDR3 sequence is 17 residues long. The germline CDR1 and CDR2 sequences are SGHNT and YENEEA. For the CDR3, the DNA is TGTGCCAGCAGCTCCGTAGACAGGTGGAATCACCAAGAGACCCAGTACTTC. This translates into CASSSVDRWNHQETQYF.

V usage is TRBV6-5 and J usage is TRBJ1-1, with 7 bases that match TRBD1. Germline V CDR1 and CDR2: MNHEY, SVGAGI. The ends lost 6 bases at V and 5 bases at J; junction bases unmatched: 9. This CDR3 spans 14 amino acids. In DNA, the CDR3 is TGTGCCAGCAGACAGACAGGGCGGGCGACTGAAGCTTTCTTT. Protein: CASRQTGRATEAFF.

V and J are TRBV19 and TRBJ1-4, with unresolved D. CDR1 and CDR2 from the germline V gene are LNHDA and SQIVND (reference sequence). The CDR3 is 12 residues long. The V end was cut by 6 bases, the J end by 8 bases, with 10 bases between. In nucleotides, the CDR3 is TGTGCCAGTAGCCCTGGGAGGGAAAAACTGTTTTTT. Residues: CASSPGREKLFF.

With regard to this clone: Without the conserved terminal phenylalanine or tryptophan, this CDR3 likely stems from a read error. In DNA form, the CDR3 reads TGTGCCAGCAGCTCTCGGACAGCGAACACTGAAGCTTTCTCT. Translating it yields CASSSRTANTEAFS. J is TRBJ1-1 and V is TRBV7-9; D possibly corresponds to TRBD1 (6 bases). The germline V gene encodes CDR1 SEHNR and CDR2 FQNEAQ (reference sequence). The germline V and J ends were trimmed by 4 bases and 1 base, with 10 bases remaining between them. The CDR3 has 14 amino acids.

This clone was observed once. The genes are TRBV5-6 and TRBJ2-2, with 13 bases fitting TRBD2. V trimming: 0 bases; J trimming: 5 bases; junction bases outside the gene matches: 4. CDR1 SGHDT and CDR2 YYEEEE come from the germline V gene. The CDR3 extends over 17 amino acids. CDR3 in DNA: TGTGCCAGCAGCTTGGGGACTAGCGGGAGCTGGACCGGGGAGCTGTTTTTT. Its translation is CASSLGTSGSWTGELFF.

The chain links TRBV7-9 to TRBJ2-1; the D gene is possibly TRBD2 (5 bases). Trimming removed 5 bases from V and 7 bases from J, with 21 bases in between. CDR3 length: 16 amino acids. Germline V gives CDR1 SEHNR, CDR2 FQNEAQ (reference sequence). In DNA, the CDR3 is TGTGCCAGCAGCCGTGGACTGGGGAGATTGAAGAATGAGCAGTTCTTC. Its protein is CASSRGLGRLKNEQFF.

The chain couples TRBV7-8 to TRBJ2-5; no reliable D call. With the DNA end fitting TRBJ2-7 better, the J assignment may be wrong. Per germline, CDR1 SGHVS and CDR2 FQNEAQ. The CDR3 has 11 amino acids. DNA for the CDR3: TGTGCCAGCAGCATCGACTACGAGCAGTACTTC. Protein sequence: CASSIDYEQYF.

The chain employs TRBV6-5 and TRBJ1-4; 7 nucleotides line up with TRBD1. J was trimmed by 8 bases and V by 6 bases; bases with no gene match: 12. CDR1 is MNHEY, CDR2 SVGAGI, per germline. The CDR3 sequence is 15 residues long. In nucleotides, the CDR3 is TGTGCCAGCAGCCCCATCCAAGGGGGCGGCGAAAAACTGTTTTTT. As protein: CASSPIQGGGEKLFF.

The rearrangement joins TRBV6-5 to TRBJ1-6; D is uncertain. The CDR3 extends over 15 amino acids. V dropped 2 bases and J dropped 5 bases, with 10 bases sitting between them. Per germline, CDR1 MNHEY and CDR2 SVGAGI. Here the CDR3 reads CASSYAGYHNSPLHF. The CDR3 coding sequence is TGTGCCAGCAGTTACGCGGGTTACCATAATTCACCCCTCCACTTT.